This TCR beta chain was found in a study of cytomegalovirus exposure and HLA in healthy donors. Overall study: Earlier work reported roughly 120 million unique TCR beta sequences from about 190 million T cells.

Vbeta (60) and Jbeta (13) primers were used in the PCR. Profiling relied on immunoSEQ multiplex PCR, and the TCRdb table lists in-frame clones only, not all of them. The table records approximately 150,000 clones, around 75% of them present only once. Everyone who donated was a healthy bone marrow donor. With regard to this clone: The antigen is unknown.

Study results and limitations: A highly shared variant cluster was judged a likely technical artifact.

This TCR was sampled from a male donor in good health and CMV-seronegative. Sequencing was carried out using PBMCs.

The CDR3 nucleotides are TGTGCCAGCAGTCCACGGAGGGATAGCAATCAGCCCCAGCATTTT. Translation gives CASSPRRDSNQPQHF. The chain is built from TRBV6-6 and TRBJ1-5; D is uncertain. The V and J ends lost 5 bases and 0 bases respectively, with 11 bases between them. The germline V gene encodes CDR1 MNHNY and CDR2 SVGAGI (reference sequence). This CDR3 region has 15 residues.